The 14 T cell receptor beta chains below all came from one sample that was sequenced in a study of blood T cell repertoires in COVID-19. The method was immunoSEQ multiplex PCR; TCRdb's version includes in-frame clones alone and lacks a portion of them. Among around 99,000 clones, roughly 84% were seen once, and the ten largest hold roughly 7%. The sequencing input was peripheral blood. These receptors were collected from a woman aged 45 to 65 with acute or convalescent COVID-19.

This clone was observed a handful of times. J is TRBJ2-1 and V is TRBV7-9; 7 bases agree with TRBD1. Germline lookup yields CDR1 SEHNR and CDR2 FQNEAQ (reference sequence). The trim removed 3 bases at V and 4 bases at J, leaving 6 bases unmatched. The CDR3 covers 15 residues. The CDR3 region is CASSLGQNFYNEQFF. DNA for the CDR3: TGTGCCAGCAGCTTGGGACAGAACTTTTACAATGAGCAGTTCTTC.

The chain uses TRBV5-1 and TRBJ1-2; TRBD1 might be the D (6 bases). Trimming left V 7 bases short and J 4 bases short, with 11 bases between. This CDR3 is built from 12 residues. Germline-derived CDR1 and CDR2 are SGHRS and YFSETQ. The CDR3 here is CASSDSFYGYTF. The CDR3 DNA reads as TGCGCCAGCTCGGACAGTTTCTATGGCTACACCTTC.

This sequence joins TRBV3-1 (or the pseudogene TRBV3-2) and TRBJ1-4, with TRBD1 as a possible D gene (5 bases). Looked up from germline, CDR1 is LGHDT and CDR2 is YNNKEL (reference sequence). V lost 5 bases and J lost 8, with 21 bases in between. The CDR3 sequence is 16 residues long. DNA of the CDR3: TGTGCCAGCAGCGTCAAAGGGCAGGGTCTTAGGGAAAAACTGTTTTTT. Translated: CASSVKGQGLREKLFF.

In its sample, this clone was seen a few times. The chain has TRBV18 and TRBJ1-3; the match to TRBD1 covers 7 bases. J gave up 4 bases and V 6 bases, and 3 bases lay outside the gene matches. Germline V gives CDR1 KGHSH, CDR2 LQKENI. The CDR3 has 13 residues. The CDR3 DNA reads as TGTGCCAGCTCCACGACAGGGGGAAACACCATATATTTT. This sequence encodes CASSTTGGNTIYF. The variable domain in full, with the rest retrieved from reference TRBV18 and TRBJ1-3, is NAGVMQNPRHLVRRRGQEARLRCSPMKGHSHVYWYRQLPEEGLKFMVYLQKENIIDESGMPKERFSAEFPKEGPSILRIQQVVRGDSAAYFCASSTTGGNTIYFGEGSWLTVV.

The genes are TRBV7-2 and TRBJ1-1, with no clear D. The CDR3 has 15 amino acids. Germline CDR1 reads SGHTA; CDR2 reads FQGNSA. V was cut by 3 bases and J by 0 bases, with 11 bases left in between. CDR3 loop: CASSFSSVMNTEAFF. The CDR3 nucleotides are TGTGCCAGCAGCTTTTCAAGCGTCATGAACACTGAAGCTTTCTTT.

This clone was detected only once. The V call is TRBV30, the J call TRBJ1-6, with 7 bases that match TRBD1. The CDR3 totals 16 residues. V lost 2 bases to trimming and J lost 3 bases; unmatched junction nucleotides: 7. Germline CDR1 reads GTSNPN; CDR2 reads SVGIG (reference sequence). The CDR3 sequence: CAWSLYRGNYNSPLHF. The CDR3 nucleotides read TGTGCCTGGAGTTTGTACAGGGGTAACTATAATTCACCCCTCCACTTT.

The CDR3 reads CASSLGQGMNTEAFF. The CDR3 DNA reads as TGTGCCAGCAGCTTAGGGCAGGGCATGAACACTGAAGCTTTCTTT. The chain is built from TRBV11-2 and TRBJ1-1, with a weak D call TRBD1 (5 bases). Between the trimmed V and J ends, which lost 1 base and 0 bases, there was a span of 9 bases. The CDR3 has 15 residues. Germline V gives CDR1 SGHAT, CDR2 FQNNGV.

The rearrangement uses TRBV25-1 and TRBJ1-1, with 9 bases fitting TRBD1. Trimming took 1 base from V and 2 from J; bases not matched to a gene: 11. Germline-derived CDR1 and CDR2 are MGHDK and SYGVNS. This CDR3 is built from 18 residues. CDR3 nucleotides: TGTGCCAGCAGTGAATTCCCGGGACAGGGACTCTATAACACTGAAGCTTTCTTT. Translation gives CASSEFPGQGLYNTEAFF.

The chain uses TRBV19 and TRBJ1-1; D possibly corresponds to TRBD1 (5 bases). CDR3 length: 12 amino acids. The germline V gene has CDR1 LNHDA and CDR2 SQIVND (reference sequence). Trimming stripped 8 bases from V and 7 bases from J, with 14 bases between. CDR3 sequence: CASSGLWGEAFF. CDR3 bases: TGTGCCAGTTCAGGGTTGTGGGGTGAAGCTTTCTTT.

The chain recombines TRBV19 with TRBJ1-2, with D possibly TRBD1 on 6 matching bases. CDR3 length: 15 amino acids. V was shortened by 7 bases and J by 4 bases, with 19 bases between the two germline ends. Per germline, CDR1 LNHDA and CDR2 SQIVND (reference sequence). The CDR3: CASTALTGITYGYTF. CDR3 nucleotides: TGTGCCAGTACCGCACTAACAGGGATCACCTATGGCTACACCTTC.

This sequence joins TRBV4-2 and TRBJ1-2, with D uncertain. This CDR3 has 16 amino acids. Germline V gene data show CDR1 as LGHNA and CDR2 as YNFKEQ. V was shortened by 1 base and J by 4 bases, with 16 bases between the two germline ends. DNA of the CDR3: TGTGCCAGCAGCCAAGCCGAAGGAATGCGGGTCTATGGCTACACCTTC. The encoded protein is CASSQAEGMRVYGYTF.

This clone was picked up one time. V gene TRBV5-5 combines with J gene TRBJ1-1, with TRBD1 matching over 8 bases. This CDR3 comprises 14 residues. Germline lookup yields CDR1 SGHKS and CDR2 YYEKEE (reference sequence). Trimming cost V 1 base and J 1 base; bases outside gene matches: 0. This CDR3 reads CASSLQGANTEAFF. CDR3 nucleotides: TGTGCCAGCAGCTTGCAGGGGGCGAACACTGAAGCTTTCTTT.

This sequence joins TRBV27 and TRBJ1-3; D gene uncertain. Between the trimmed V and J ends, which lost 0 bases and 1 base, there was a span of 19 bases. CDR3 length equals 19 residues. The germline CDR1 and CDR2 sequences are MNHEY and SMNVEV (reference sequence). CDR3 amino acids: CASSLSAGSRGGSGNTIYF. Here the CDR3 DNA reads TGTGCCAGCAGTTTATCCGCGGGCAGTAGAGGAGGGTCTGGAAACACCATATATTTT.

The chain uses TRBV19 and TRBJ1-5; D may be TRBD1 (5 bases). The CDR3 runs to 14 residues. Germline CDR1 and CDR2: LNHDA and SQIVND (reference sequence). V was cut by 7 bases and J by 1 base, with 11 bases left in between. The CDR3 region is CASTFSGSNQPQHF. Here the CDR3 DNA reads TGTGCCAGTACCTTCTCAGGGAGCAATCAGCCCCAGCATTTT.